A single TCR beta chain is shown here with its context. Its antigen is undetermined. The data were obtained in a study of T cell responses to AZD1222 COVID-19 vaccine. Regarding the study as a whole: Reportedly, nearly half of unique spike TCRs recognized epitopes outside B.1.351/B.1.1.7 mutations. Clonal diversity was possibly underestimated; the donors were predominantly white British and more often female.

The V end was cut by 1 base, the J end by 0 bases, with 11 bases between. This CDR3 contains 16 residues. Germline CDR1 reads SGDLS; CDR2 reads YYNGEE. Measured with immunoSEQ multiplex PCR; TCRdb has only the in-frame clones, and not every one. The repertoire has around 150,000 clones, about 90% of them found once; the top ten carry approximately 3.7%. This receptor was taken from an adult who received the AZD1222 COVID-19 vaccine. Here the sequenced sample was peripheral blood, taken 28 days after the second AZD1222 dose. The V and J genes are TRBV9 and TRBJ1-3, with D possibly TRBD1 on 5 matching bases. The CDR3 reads CASSVMGTNSGNTIYF. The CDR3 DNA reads TGTGCCAGCAGCGTAATGGGGACCAACTCTGGAAACACCATATATTTT.